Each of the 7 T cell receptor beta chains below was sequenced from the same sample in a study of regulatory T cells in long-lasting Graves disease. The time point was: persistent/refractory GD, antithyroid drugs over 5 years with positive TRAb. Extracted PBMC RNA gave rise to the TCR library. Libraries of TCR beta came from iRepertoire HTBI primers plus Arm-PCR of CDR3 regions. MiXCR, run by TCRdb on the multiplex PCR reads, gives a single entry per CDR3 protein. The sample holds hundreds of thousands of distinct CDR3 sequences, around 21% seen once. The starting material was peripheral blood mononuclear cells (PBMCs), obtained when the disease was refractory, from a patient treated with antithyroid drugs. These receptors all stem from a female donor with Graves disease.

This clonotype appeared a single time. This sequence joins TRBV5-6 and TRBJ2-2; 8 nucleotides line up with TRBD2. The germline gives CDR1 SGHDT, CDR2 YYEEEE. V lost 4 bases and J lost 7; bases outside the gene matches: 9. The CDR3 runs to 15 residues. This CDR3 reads CASSQASGSVGELFF. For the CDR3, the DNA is TGTGCCAGCAGCCAGGCAAGCGGGAGCGTCGGGGAGCTGTTTTTT.

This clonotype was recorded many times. CDR3 in DNA: TGTGCCAGCGGGACCGTTATGAACACTGAAGCTTTCTTT. Its translation is CASGTVMNTEAFF. The chain recombines TRBV6-1 with TRBJ1-1, with D possibly being TRBD1 (5 bases). Germline V gene sequence: CDR1 MNHNS, CDR2 SASEGT. V lost 8 bases to trimming and J lost 0 bases, with 10 bases between them. The CDR3 length is 13 residues.

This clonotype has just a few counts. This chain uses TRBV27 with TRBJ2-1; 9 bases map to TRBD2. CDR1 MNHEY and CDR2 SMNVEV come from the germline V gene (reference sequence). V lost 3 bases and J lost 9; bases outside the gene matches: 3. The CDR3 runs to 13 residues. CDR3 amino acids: CASSFLREGEQFF. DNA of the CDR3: TGTGCCAGCAGTTTTCTGCGGGAGGGTGAGCAGTTCTTC.

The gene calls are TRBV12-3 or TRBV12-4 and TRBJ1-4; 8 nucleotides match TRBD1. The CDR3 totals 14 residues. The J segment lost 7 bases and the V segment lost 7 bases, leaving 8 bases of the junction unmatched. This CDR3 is CASTPTGDGEKLFF. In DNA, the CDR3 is TGTGCCAGCACCCCGACAGGGGATGGTGAAAAACTGTTTTTT.

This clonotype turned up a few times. CDR3 in amino acids: CASSYRTGGLSSGANVLTF. As DNA, the CDR3 is TGTGCCAGCAGTTACCGTACGGGCGGGTTGAGCTCTGGGGCCAACGTCCTGACTTTC. The chain employs TRBV6-2 or TRBV6-3 and TRBJ2-6; tentatively, D is TRBD2 (5 bases). There are 19 residues in the CDR3. The germline V gene encodes CDR1 MNHEY and CDR2 SVGEGT. The V gene lost 2 bases and the J gene lost 0 bases, with 17 bases spanning the gap.

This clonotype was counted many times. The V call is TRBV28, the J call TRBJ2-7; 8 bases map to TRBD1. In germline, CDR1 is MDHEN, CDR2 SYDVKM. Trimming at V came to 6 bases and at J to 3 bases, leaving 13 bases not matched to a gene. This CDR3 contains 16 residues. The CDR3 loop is CASSRGTGGRFYEQYF. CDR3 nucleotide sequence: TGTGCCAGCAGCCGCGGAACAGGGGGACGGTTCTACGAGCAGTACTTC.

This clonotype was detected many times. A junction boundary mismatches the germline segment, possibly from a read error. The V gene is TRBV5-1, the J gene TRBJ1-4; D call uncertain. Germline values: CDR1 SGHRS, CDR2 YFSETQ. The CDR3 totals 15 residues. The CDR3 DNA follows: TGCGCCAGCAGCTTGGGGGGTAGACCTAAGGAAAAACTGTTTTTT. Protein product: CASSLGGRPKEKLFF.